The 19 T cell receptor beta chains in this list originate from one sample, sequenced in a study of blood T cell repertoires in COVID-19 (TCRdb year 2020). Library preparation used the immunoSEQ multiplex PCR assay. TCRdb limited this immuneACCESS table to in-frame rearrangements with V and J called. A share of clones is missing; checked studies link under half to unresolved V genes, and the rest is unexplained. The sample table lists some 270,000 clones, around nine tenths of them with a count of one. The biggest ten clones account for approximately 10% of the sample. Sequences were obtained from peripheral blood. Source of these receptors: a man in his forties with active or convalescent COVID-19.

This rearrangement joins TRBV6-5 to TRBJ1-6; possibly TRBD1 for D (6 bases). Germline V gene lookup returns CDR1 MNHEY and CDR2 SVGAGI. The CDR3 totals 12 residues. The V end was cut by 5 bases, the J end by 13 bases, with 12 bases between. Here the CDR3 DNA reads TGTGCCAGCAGTCCTACAGGGTTTCCCCTCCACTTT. It translates to CASSPTGFPLHF.

The CDR3 loop reads CSASTGGGLDEQFF. The CDR3 DNA reads as TGCAGTGCTAGTACAGGGGGTGGTCTCGATGAGCAGTTCTTC. The chain uses TRBV20-1 and TRBJ2-1, with 8 nucleotides matching TRBD1. The trim removed 3 bases at V and 8 bases at J, leaving 9 bases unmatched. This CDR3 contains 14 residues. Germline V gives CDR1 DFQATT, CDR2 SNEGSKA (reference sequence).

The CDR3 sequence is CASSESGGAEDTQYF. The CDR3, as DNA: TGCGCCAGCAGTGAGTCAGGGGGGGCGGAAGATACGCAGTATTTT. The rearrangement links TRBV10-2 to TRBJ2-3; D may be TRBD2 (7 bases). Trimming shortened V by 0 bases and J by 5 bases, and 12 bases separated the two germline ends. Germline V lookup: CDR1 WSHSY, CDR2 SAAADI. This CDR3 has 15 residues.

This clone was recorded many times. The chain couples TRBV13 to TRBJ2-2; 7 bases fit TRBD1. Germline loops: CDR1 PRHDT, CDR2 FYEKMQ (reference sequence). V lost 2 bases and J lost 2; bases outside the gene matches: 11. The CDR3 is made up of 18 amino acids. For the CDR3, the DNA is TGTGCCAGCAGCTTAATGCGTGCTGGGACAGATAACACCGGGGAGCTGTTTTTT. It translates to CASSLMRAGTDNTGELFF. The full variable domain, in which reference TRBV13 and TRBJ2-2 provide the parts outside the CDR3, is AAGVIQSPRHLIKEKRETATLKCYPIPRHDTVYWYQQGPGQDPQFLISFYEKMQSDKGSIPDRFSAQQFSDYHSELNMSSLELGDSALYFCASSLMRAGTDNTGELFFGEGSRLTVL.

V usage is TRBV24-1 and J usage is TRBJ2-2; 15 bases are shared with TRBD2. The CDR3 is 16 amino acids. Trimming at V came to 4 bases and at J to 7 bases, leaving 3 bases not matched to a gene. Germline V CDR1 and CDR2: KGHDR, SFDVKD. DNA of the CDR3: TGTGCCACCAGTGACCCGGGACTAGCGGGAGGCGGGGAGCTGTTTTTT. It encodes CATSDPGLAGGGELFF.

The chain employs TRBV10-3 and TRBJ2-7; D might be TRBD2 (5 bases). Germline V lookup: CDR1 ENHRY, CDR2 SYGVKD. This CDR3 region has 12 residues. Trimming cost V 11 bases and J 2 bases, with 13 bases left between them. CDR3 sequence (DNA): TGTGCCGCGGCGCGGGTAACCTACGAGCAGTACTTC. It encodes CAAARVTYEQYF.

V is TRBV11-1 and J is TRBJ1-4; 8 nucleotides agree with TRBD1. Trimming removed 5 bases from V and 5 bases from J; junction bases left unmatched: 4. The CDR3 length is 14 residues. CDR1 is SGHAT and CDR2 is FQDESV in the germline V gene (reference sequence). The CDR3 is CASSADRGNEKLFF. The CDR3 coding sequence is TGTGCCAGCAGCGCAGACAGGGGAAATGAAAAACTGTTTTTT.

The chain combines TRBV5-1 with TRBJ2-5; tentative D call: TRBD2 (6 bases). Germline V CDR1 and CDR2: SGHRS, YFSETQ. This CDR3 has 14 amino acids. Trimming cost V 4 bases and J 0 bases, with 10 bases left between them. Here the CDR3 reads CASSTGGNQETQYF. The CDR3 nucleotides read TGCGCCAGCAGCACTGGGGGGAACCAAGAGACCCAGTACTTC.

V usage is TRBV5-4 and J usage is TRBJ2-1; perhaps TRBD2 as D (7 bases). The ends were cut back, 0 bases at V and 7 bases at J, with 14 bases in the middle. CDR3 length equals 15 residues. CDR1 is SGHNT and CDR2 is YYREEE in the germline V gene (reference sequence). The DNA of the CDR3 is TGTGCCAGCAGCTTGGGGCGGGGGCCAATTAATGAGCAGTTCTTC. Translating gives CASSLGRGPINEQFF.

This chain links TRBV5-1 with TRBJ1-1; no definite D call. This CDR3 comprises 14 residues. V lost 0 bases and J 4 bases, leaving 10 bases between the germline ends. Germline V gene sequence: CDR1 SGHRS, CDR2 YFSETQ. The CDR3 spells CASSLVGASTEAFF. The CDR3 nucleotides read TGCGCCAGCAGCTTGGTTGGAGCCTCCACTGAAGCTTTCTTT.

The rearrangement joins TRBV7-2 to TRBJ2-1, with D perhaps matching TRBD2 (6 bases). Between the trimmed V and J ends, which lost 5 bases and 3 bases, there was a span of 17 bases. The CDR3 has 16 amino acids. From germline, CDR1 is SGHTA and CDR2 FQGNSA. The DNA of the CDR3 is TGTGCCAGCAGCGCCAGTGGGGCGGGGAACTACAATGAGCAGTTCTTC. Protein product: CASSASGAGNYNEQFF. Filled out from reference TRBV7-2 and TRBJ2-1, the complete variable domain reads GAGVSQSPSNKVTEKGKDVELRCDPISGHTALYWYRQSLGQGLEFLIYFQGNSAPDKSGLPSDRFSAERTGGSVSTLTIQRTQQEDSAVYLCASSASGAGNYNEQFFGPGTRLTVL.

This clone showed up just a few times. The chain couples TRBV7-2 to TRBJ1-4; D uncertain. Germline loops: CDR1 SGHTA, CDR2 FQGNSA. V lost 2 bases and J lost 0, with 10 bases in between. The CDR3 runs to 16 residues. The CDR3, as DNA: TGTGCCAGCAGCTTAAACAGACCGGCAACTAATGAAAAACTGTTTTTT. Translated: CASSLNRPATNEKLFF.

The chain combines TRBV4-1 with TRBJ1-3; 9 bases map to TRBD1. The CDR3 loop spans 15 amino acids. Trimming at V came to 0 bases and at J to 8 bases, leaving 5 bases not matched to a gene. In germline, CDR1 is MGHRA, CDR2 YSYEKL. This chain's CDR3 is CASSQEWTGVDTIYF. The CDR3 nucleotides read TGCGCCAGCAGCCAAGAATGGACAGGGGTCGACACCATATATTTT.

The chain couples TRBV27 to TRBJ2-3, with 8 bases lining up with TRBD2. The length of the CDR3 is 16 residues. J was trimmed by 6 bases and V by 8 bases; bases with no gene match: 16. Germline CDR1 is MNHEY and CDR2 is SMNVEV (reference sequence). CDR3 bases: TGTGCCAGCCTGCCGACGGGGGGGTTGGGGAGGGATACGCAGTATTTT. Its protein is CASLPTGGLGRDTQYF.

The chain uses TRBV5-1 and TRBJ1-6, with 8 positions matching TRBD1. The V and J ends lost 6 bases and 8 bases, in that order; junction bases with no gene match: 10. The CDR3 runs to 15 residues. Germline CDR1 SGHRS, CDR2 YFSETQ. This CDR3 is CASTSSTGADSPLHF. The CDR3 nucleotides are TGCGCCAGCACCTCTTCGACAGGGGCAGATTCACCCCTCCACTTT.

The genes are TRBV5-1 and TRBJ1-2; 8 bases fit TRBD1. From germline, CDR1 is SGHRS and CDR2 YFSETQ. The CDR3 totals 15 residues. The junction had 6 bases not matched to a gene; V was cut back by 3 bases and J by 2 bases. The DNA of the CDR3 is TGCGCCAGCAGCTCCGGGACAGGCCAGAACTATGGCTACACCTTC. Translated, it gives CASSSGTGQNYGYTF.

The chain joins TRBV24-1 to TRBJ2-1; TRBD2 aligns across 11 bases. Germline V lookup: CDR1 KGHDR, CDR2 SFDVKD. V shed 3 bases, J shed 8 bases, and the junction held 17 bases outside the gene matches. The CDR3 sequence is 19 residues long. The CDR3 is CATSDKGGPTSGKIDEQFF. CDR3 in DNA: TGTGCCACCAGTGATAAAGGGGGACCGACTAGCGGGAAAATCGATGAGCAGTTCTTC.

The rearrangement links TRBV5-1 to TRBJ1-1; no clear D gene. Germline V gene data show CDR1 as SGHRS and CDR2 as YFSETQ. This CDR3 is built from 14 residues. Trimming removed 1 base from V and 1 base from J, with 8 bases in between. CDR3 nucleotide sequence: TGCGCCAGCAGCTTGATACCAGGGAACACTGAAGCTTTCTTT. This codes for CASSLIPGNTEAFF.

This clone was seen only a few times. This sequence joins TRBV24-1 and TRBJ2-2, with TRBD2 identical over 13 bases. Germline assignment: CDR1 KGHDR and CDR2 SFDVKD. The CDR3 covers 16 residues. J gave up 6 bases and V 5 bases, and 5 bases lay outside the gene matches. The CDR3 here is CATSALTSGGAGELFF. CDR3 DNA: TGTGCCACCAGTGCCCTCACTAGCGGGGGGGCCGGGGAGCTGTTTTTT.